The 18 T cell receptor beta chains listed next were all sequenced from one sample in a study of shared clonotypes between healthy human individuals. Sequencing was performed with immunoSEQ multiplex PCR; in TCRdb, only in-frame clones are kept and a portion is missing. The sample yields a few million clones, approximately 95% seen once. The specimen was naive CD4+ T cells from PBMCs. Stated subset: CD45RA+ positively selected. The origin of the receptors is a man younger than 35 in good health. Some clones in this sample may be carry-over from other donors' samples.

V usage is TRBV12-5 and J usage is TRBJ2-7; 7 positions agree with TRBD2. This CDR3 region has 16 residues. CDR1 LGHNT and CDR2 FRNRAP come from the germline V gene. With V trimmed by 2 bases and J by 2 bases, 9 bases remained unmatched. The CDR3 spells CASGLPGGTPAYEQYF. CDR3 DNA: TGTGCTAGTGGTTTGCCCGGGGGGACGCCGGCCTACGAGCAGTACTTC.

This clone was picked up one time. CDR3 sequence reads: CASSVERNNEQFF. The CDR3 nucleotides read TGCGCCAGCAGTGTCGAGCGGAACAATGAGCAGTTCTTC. The V call is TRBV10-2, the J call TRBJ2-1; a possible D gene is TRBD2 (5 bases). The V gene's germline CDR1 is WSHSY and CDR2 SAAADI. The CDR3 totals 13 residues. V was pared by 4 bases and J by 5 bases, with 9 bases between.

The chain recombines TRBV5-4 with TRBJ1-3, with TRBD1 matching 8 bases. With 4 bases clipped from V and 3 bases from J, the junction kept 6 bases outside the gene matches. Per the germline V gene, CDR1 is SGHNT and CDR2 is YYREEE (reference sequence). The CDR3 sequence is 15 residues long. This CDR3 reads CASSTDRVGGNTIYF. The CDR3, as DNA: TGTGCCAGCAGCACGGACAGGGTGGGTGGAAACACCATATATTTT.

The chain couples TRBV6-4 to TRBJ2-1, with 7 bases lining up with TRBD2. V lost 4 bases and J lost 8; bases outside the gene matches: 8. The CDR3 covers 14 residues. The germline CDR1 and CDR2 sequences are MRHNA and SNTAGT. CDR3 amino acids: CASSVGGSNDEQFF. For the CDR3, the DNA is TGTGCCAGCAGTGTTGGCGGGAGTAACGATGAGCAGTTCTTC.

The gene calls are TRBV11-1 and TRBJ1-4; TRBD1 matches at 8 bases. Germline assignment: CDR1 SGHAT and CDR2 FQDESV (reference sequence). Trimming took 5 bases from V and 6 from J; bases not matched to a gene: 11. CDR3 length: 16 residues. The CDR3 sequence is CASSPRDRGSYEKLFF. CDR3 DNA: TGTGCCAGCAGCCCACGTGACAGGGGATCTTATGAAAAACTGTTTTTT.

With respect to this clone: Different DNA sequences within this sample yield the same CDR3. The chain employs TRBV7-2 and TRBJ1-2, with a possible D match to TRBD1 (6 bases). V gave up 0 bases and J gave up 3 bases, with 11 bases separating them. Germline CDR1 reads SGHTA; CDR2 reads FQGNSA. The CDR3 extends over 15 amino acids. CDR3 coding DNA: TGTGCCAGCAGCTTAGCAGGGGGAGGCGACTATGGCTACACCTTC. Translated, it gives CASSLAGGGDYGYTF.

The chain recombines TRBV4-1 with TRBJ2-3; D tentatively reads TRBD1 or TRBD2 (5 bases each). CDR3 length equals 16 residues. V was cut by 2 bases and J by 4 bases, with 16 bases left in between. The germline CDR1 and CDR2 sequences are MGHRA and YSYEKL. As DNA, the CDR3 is TGCGCCAGCAGCCAAACGGGACCGAGTTCGGCAGATACGCAGTATTTT. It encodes CASSQTGPSSADTQYF.

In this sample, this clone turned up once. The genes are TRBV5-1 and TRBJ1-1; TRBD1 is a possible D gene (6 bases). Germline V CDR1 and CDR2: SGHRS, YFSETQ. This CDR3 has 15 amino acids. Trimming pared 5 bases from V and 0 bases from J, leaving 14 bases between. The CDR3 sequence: CASSLITGLNTEAFF. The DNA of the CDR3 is TGCGCCAGCAGTCTAATAACAGGGCTGAACACTGAAGCTTTCTTT. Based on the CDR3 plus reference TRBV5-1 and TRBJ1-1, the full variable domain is KAGVTQTPRYLIKTRGQQVTLSCSPISGHRSVSWYQQTPGQGLQFLFEYFSETQRNKGNFPGRFSGRQFSNSRSEMNVSTLELGDSALYLCASSLITGLNTEAFFGQGTRLTVV.

The CDR3 DNA is TGTGCCAGCAGTCCGGGGGCGCGGGAGCAGTACTTC. It codes for CASSPGAREQYF. The chain uses TRBV6-5 and TRBJ2-7; either TRBD1 or TRBD2 may supply D (6 bases each). Germline CDR1 reads MNHEY; CDR2 reads SVGAGI. V was cut by 5 bases and J by 7 bases, with 12 bases left in between. The CDR3 is 12 residues long.

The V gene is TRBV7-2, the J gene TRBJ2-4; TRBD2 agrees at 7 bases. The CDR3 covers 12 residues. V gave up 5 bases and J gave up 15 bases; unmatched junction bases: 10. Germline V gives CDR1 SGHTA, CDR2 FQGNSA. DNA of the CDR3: TGTGCCAGCAGCCTCCCCGGGAGGAGAGGGTACTTC. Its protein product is CASSLPGRRGYF.

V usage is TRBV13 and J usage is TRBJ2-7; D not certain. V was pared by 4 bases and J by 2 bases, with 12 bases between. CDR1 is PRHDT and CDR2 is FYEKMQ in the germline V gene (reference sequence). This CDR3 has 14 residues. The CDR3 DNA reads TGTGCCAGCAGCTCCTCGGAGACCCCCTACGAGCAGTACTTC. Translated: CASSSSETPYEQYF.

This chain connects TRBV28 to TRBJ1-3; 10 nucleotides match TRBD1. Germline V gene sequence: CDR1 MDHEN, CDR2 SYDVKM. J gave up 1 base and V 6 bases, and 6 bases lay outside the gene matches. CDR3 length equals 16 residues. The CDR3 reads CASRPGQGRSGNTIYF. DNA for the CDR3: TGTGCCAGCAGACCGGGACAGGGGCGATCTGGAAACACCATATATTTT. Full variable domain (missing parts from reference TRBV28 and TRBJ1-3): DVKVTQSSRYLVKRTGEKVFLECVQDMDHENMFWYRQDPGLGLRLIYFSYDVKMKEKGDIPEGYSVSREKKERFSLILESASTNQTSMYLCASRPGQGRSGNTIYFGEGSWLTVV.

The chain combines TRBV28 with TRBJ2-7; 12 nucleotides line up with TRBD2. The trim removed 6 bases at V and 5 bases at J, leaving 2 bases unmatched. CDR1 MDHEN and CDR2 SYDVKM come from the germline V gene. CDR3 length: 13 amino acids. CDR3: CASRWTSGDEQYF. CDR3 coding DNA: TGTGCCAGCAGATGGACTAGCGGGGACGAGCAGTACTTC. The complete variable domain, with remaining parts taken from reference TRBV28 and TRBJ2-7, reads DVKVTQSSRYLVKRTGEKVFLECVQDMDHENMFWYRQDPGLGLRLIYFSYDVKMKEKGDIPEGYSVSREKKERFSLILESASTNQTSMYLCASRWTSGDEQYFGPGTRLTVT.

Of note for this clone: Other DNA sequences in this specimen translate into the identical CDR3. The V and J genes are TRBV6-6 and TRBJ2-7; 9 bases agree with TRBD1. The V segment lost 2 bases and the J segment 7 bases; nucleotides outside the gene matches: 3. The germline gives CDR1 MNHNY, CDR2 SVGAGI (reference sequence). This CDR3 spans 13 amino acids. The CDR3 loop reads CASSYGTGREQYF. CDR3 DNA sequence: TGTGCCAGCAGTTACGGGACAGGGCGGGAGCAGTACTTC.

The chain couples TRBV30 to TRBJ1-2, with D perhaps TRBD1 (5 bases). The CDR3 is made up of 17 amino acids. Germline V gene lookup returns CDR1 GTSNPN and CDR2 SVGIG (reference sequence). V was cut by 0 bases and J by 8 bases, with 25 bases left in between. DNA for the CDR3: TGTGCCTGGAGTGTGGAGGGGTACTGGGGCCGAGGTGAGGGCTACACCTTC. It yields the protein CAWSVEGYWGRGEGYTF.

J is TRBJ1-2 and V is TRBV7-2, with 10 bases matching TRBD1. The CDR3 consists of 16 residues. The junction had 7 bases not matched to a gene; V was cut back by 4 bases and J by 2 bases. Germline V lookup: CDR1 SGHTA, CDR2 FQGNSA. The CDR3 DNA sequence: TGTGCCAGCAGCTCTGAGCCGGGACAGGGGAACTATGGCTACACCTTC. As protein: CASSSEPGQGNYGYTF.

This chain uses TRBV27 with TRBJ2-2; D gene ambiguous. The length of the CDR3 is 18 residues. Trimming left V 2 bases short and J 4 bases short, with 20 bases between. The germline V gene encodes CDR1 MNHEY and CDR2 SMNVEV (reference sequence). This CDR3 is CASSLEAVRVVSTGELFF. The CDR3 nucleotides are TGTGCCAGCAGTTTAGAAGCAGTCCGGGTTGTTTCCACCGGGGAGCTGTTTTTT.

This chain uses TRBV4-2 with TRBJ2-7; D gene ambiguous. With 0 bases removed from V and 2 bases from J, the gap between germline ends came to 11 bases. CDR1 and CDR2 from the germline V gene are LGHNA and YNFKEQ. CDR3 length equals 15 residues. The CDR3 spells CASSQDPAGPYEQYF. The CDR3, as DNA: TGTGCCAGCAGCCAAGATCCGGCTGGACCCTACGAGCAGTACTTC.